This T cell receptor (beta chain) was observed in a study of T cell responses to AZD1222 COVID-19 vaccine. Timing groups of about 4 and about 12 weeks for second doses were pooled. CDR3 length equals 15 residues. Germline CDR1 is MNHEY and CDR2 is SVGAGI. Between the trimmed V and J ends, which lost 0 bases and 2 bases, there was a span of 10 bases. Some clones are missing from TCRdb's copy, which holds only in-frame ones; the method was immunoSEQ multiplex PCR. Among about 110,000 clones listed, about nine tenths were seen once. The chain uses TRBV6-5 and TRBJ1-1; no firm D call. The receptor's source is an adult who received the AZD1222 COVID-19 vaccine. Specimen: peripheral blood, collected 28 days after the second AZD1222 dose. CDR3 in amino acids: CASSYSYQANTEAFF. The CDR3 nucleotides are TGTGCCAGCAGTTACTCGTACCAGGCTAACACTGAAGCTTTCTTT.